This T cell receptor beta chain came from a study of blood T cell repertoires in COVID-19. Study context: Some COVID-19 samples were acute and others convalescent; all came from the United States, Italy and Spain. From T cells, B-cell-depleted T cells, or PBMCs came the material, which was cDNA or gDNA.

The Seattle patients, enrolled during active infection, were followed longitudinally. Per the original data handling: Reference gene primer amplification gave estimated nucleated cell counts. Generated by immunoSEQ multiplex PCR, the TCRdb table keeps only in-frame clones and is missing some. From that table come the V and J calls and clone size; the DNA was used to work out D and trimming. The sample includes about 180,000 clones, about three quarters of them seen just once. Sequencing input: peripheral blood. The TCR comes from a woman older than 75 with COVID-19, enrolled during active disease.

CDR3 amino acids: CASSPLSGTQYF. In DNA form, the CDR3 reads TGTGCCAGCAGTCCTCTTAGCGGGACCCAGTACTTC. The gene calls are TRBV6-1 and TRBJ2-5; D perhaps matches TRBD2 (6 bases). Germline V CDR1 and CDR2: MNHNS, SASEGT. The V end lost 5 bases, the J end lost 7 bases, and 11 bases lay between the germline ends. The CDR3 covers 12 residues.